A single sample is the source of the 32 T cell receptor beta chains below, sequenced in a study of brain T cells in children with intractable seizures. TCRdb's table, derived via immunoSEQ multiplex PCR, lists solely in-frame clones and lacks some. The sample yields just under 65,000 clones, around 95% seen once. Sequenced here: peripheral blood, sampled at surgery. The source of these receptors is a boy younger than two with focal cortical dysplasia and intractable seizures.

The J gene is TRBJ1-2, the V gene TRBV15, with 9 bases aligning to TRBD1. J gave up 4 bases and V 1 base, and 4 bases lay outside the gene matches. The germline gives CDR1 LNHNV, CDR2 YYDKDF (reference sequence). The CDR3 loop spans 15 amino acids. The CDR3 nucleotides are TGTGCCACCAGCAGAGGGTGGGACAGGGCCTATGGCTACACCTTC. Translated, it gives CATSRGWDRAYGYTF. The variable domain in full, with the rest retrieved from reference TRBV15 and TRBJ1-2, is DAMVIQNPRYQVTQFGKPVTLSCSQTLNHNVMYWYQQKSSQAPKLLFHYYDKDFNNEADTPDNFQSRRPNTSFCFLDIRSPGLGDTAMYLCATSRGWDRAYGYTFGSGTRLTVV.

The chain recombines TRBV28 with TRBJ2-7; 15 nucleotides agree with TRBD2. This CDR3 region has 14 residues. J gave up 12 bases and V 5 bases, and 8 bases lay outside the gene matches. Germline lookup yields CDR1 MDHEN and CDR2 SYDVKM. DNA of the CDR3: TGTGCCAGCAGTACACAAGGACTAGCGGGGGGGACGTACTTC. It yields the protein CASSTQGLAGGTYF.

This CDR3 is CASSLDRGRTEAFF. Here the CDR3 DNA reads TGCGCCAGCAGCTTGGATAGGGGGCGAACTGAAGCTTTCTTT. The chain employs TRBV5-1 and TRBJ1-1; 7 nucleotides match TRBD1. The CDR3 is made up of 14 amino acids. The V gene's germline CDR1 is SGHRS and CDR2 YFSETQ. The V gene end was trimmed by 0 bases and the J gene end by 5 bases; junction bases not matched to a gene: 4. Looking up the rest from reference TRBV5-1 and TRBJ1-1 gives the full variable domain: KAGVTQTPRYLIKTRGQQVTLSCSPISGHRSVSWYQQTPGQGLQFLFEYFSETQRNKGNFPGRFSGRQFSNSRSEMNVSTLELGDSALYLCASSLDRGRTEAFFGQGTRLTVV.

Written as DNA, the CDR3 is TGCGCCAGCAGCCATCTTGGGAGGGGGGACCCAGATACGCAGTATTTT. This sequence encodes CASSHLGRGDPDTQYF. The chain uses TRBV4-3 and TRBJ2-3; D is possibly TRBD2 (7 bases). The germline V and J ends were trimmed by 3 bases and 4 bases, with 17 bases remaining between them. Germline-derived CDR1 and CDR2 are LGHNA and YSLEER. This CDR3 comprises 16 residues.

This sequence joins TRBV5-4 and TRBJ2-7; possibly TRBD1 for D (5 bases). Germline values: CDR1 SGHNT, CDR2 YYREEE (reference sequence). This CDR3 comprises 15 residues. V was clipped by 0 bases and J by 3 bases, with 13 bases between them. The CDR3 region has the DNA TGTGCCAGCAGCTTGGTAGGCCTAGGGGACTACGAGCAGTACTTC. Protein product: CASSLVGLGDYEQYF.

This clone was picked up one time. This chain uses TRBV7-3 with TRBJ2-6; weak D call: TRBD1 (5 bases). Trimming left V 10 bases short and J 0 bases short, with 19 bases between. The CDR3 runs to 17 residues. CDR1 and CDR2 (germline): SGHTA, FQGTGA. The CDR3 sequence is CATRTRVTSSGANVLTF. CDR3 in DNA: TGTGCCACACGCACCAGGGTGACAAGCTCTGGGGCCAACGTCCTGACTTTC.

CDR3 sequence (DNA): TGTGCCAGCAGCGCTCAGACAGGGGTGACTGAAGCTTTCTTT. This encodes CASSAQTGVTEAFF. The chain employs TRBV9 and TRBJ1-1, with 8 bases fitting TRBD1. The J segment lost 5 bases and the V segment lost 3 bases, leaving 6 bases of the junction unmatched. Germline loops: CDR1 SGDLS, CDR2 YYNGEE. This CDR3 has 14 residues. Based on the CDR3 plus reference TRBV9 and TRBJ1-1, the full variable domain is DSGVTQTPKHLITATGQRVTLRCSPRSGDLSVYWYQQSLDQGLQFLIQYYNGEERAKGNILERFSAQQFPDLHSELNLSSLELGDSALYFCASSAQTGVTEAFFGQGTRLTVV.

The chain links TRBV7-2 to TRBJ2-1, with 10 bases aligning to TRBD2. Germline V gives CDR1 SGHTA, CDR2 FQGNSA. The CDR3 extends over 15 amino acids. With 4 bases clipped from V and 7 bases from J, the junction kept 7 bases outside the gene matches. The CDR3 region has the DNA TGTGCCAGCAGCTATCAGCGGGGGGGCCGGAATGAGCAGTTCTTC. It encodes CASSYQRGGRNEQFF.

The V gene is TRBV3-1 (or the pseudogene TRBV3-2), the J gene TRBJ2-1, with 7 bases identical to TRBD1. The CDR3 runs to 14 residues. The germline gives CDR1 LGHDT, CDR2 YNNKEL (reference sequence). V shed 3 bases, J shed 2 bases, and the junction held 1 base outside the gene matches. CDR3 nucleotide sequence: TGTGCCAGCAGCCACCAGGGGGCCTACAATGAGCAGTTCTTC. Protein: CASSHQGAYNEQFF.

This clone occurred once. The J gene is TRBJ2-3, the V gene TRBV28, with D possibly being TRBD1 or TRBD2 (5 bases each). Germline values: CDR1 MDHEN, CDR2 SYDVKM. The CDR3 runs 16 residues. V lost 7 bases and J lost 1, with 18 bases in between. This CDR3 reads CASTPRGGGGTDTQYF. The CDR3 nucleotides are TGTGCCAGCACCCCGAGGGGTGGGGGAGGCACAGATACGCAGTATTTT. Using reference TRBV28 and TRBJ2-3 for the parts outside the CDR3, the full variable domain is DVKVTQSSRYLVKRTGEKVFLECVQDMDHENMFWYRQDPGLGLRLIYFSYDVKMKEKGDIPEGYSVSREKKERFSLILESASTNQTSMYLCASTPRGGGGTDTQYFGPGTRLTVL.

This clone occurred once. The chain joins TRBV21-1 to TRBJ2-7; TRBD1, the table's D call, was not compared with the DNA. TRBV21-1 is marked as a pseudogene. The CDR3 spans 17 residues. CDR3: CASSKARRGGISYEQYF. The CDR3 DNA is TGTGCCAGCAGCAAAGCTAGGAGAGGGGGAATATCCTACGAGCAGTACTTC.

The J gene is TRBJ2-3, the V gene TRBV6-2 or TRBV6-3, with 10 bases that match TRBD2. The germline V gene encodes CDR1 MNHEY and CDR2 SVGEGT. CDR3 length: 16 residues. V shed 6 bases and J 2 bases; nucleotides not matched to a gene: 8. CDR3 bases: TGTGCCAGCAGCCATAGCGGGGGGCCATTCACAGATACGCAGTATTTT. Protein: CASSHSGGPFTDTQYF.

The J gene is TRBJ2-3, the V gene TRBV27; D remains unclear. Germline loops: CDR1 MNHEY, CDR2 SMNVEV (reference sequence). The V end was cut by 4 bases, the J end by 2 bases, with 10 bases between. This CDR3 has 14 residues. The CDR3 region is CASSWGRATDTQYF. CDR3 in DNA: TGTGCCAGCAGTTGGGGTAGGGCCACAGATACGCAGTATTTT.

This clone was counted a single time. This chain uses TRBV7-9 with TRBJ2-3; D remains unclear. CDR3 length: 14 residues. V lost 6 bases to trimming and J lost 3 bases, with 13 bases between them. The germline V gene has CDR1 SEHNR and CDR2 FQNEAQ (reference sequence). This chain's CDR3 is CASSPTASTDTQYF. DNA for the CDR3: TGTGCCAGCAGTCCTACAGCTAGTACAGATACGCAGTATTTT.

The V gene is TRBV18, the J gene TRBJ1-6, with D possibly TRBD1 on 6 matching bases. Germline V gives CDR1 KGHSH, CDR2 LQKENI. CDR3 length: 18 residues. V lost 4 bases to trimming and J lost 5 bases, with 21 bases between them. This CDR3 is CASSLERAGVLNNSPLHF. The CDR3 DNA follows: TGTGCCAGCTCACTCGAACGCGCAGGGGTGTTAAATAATTCACCCCTCCACTTT.

CDR3 in amino acids: CASSFPRRGDPDTQYF. The CDR3 bases are TGTGCCAGCAGCTTCCCTAGGCGGGGGGACCCAGATACGCAGTATTTT. The rearrangement uses TRBV13 and TRBJ2-3; TRBD2 matches 8 bases. The CDR3 consists of 16 residues. Germline CDR1 reads PRHDT; CDR2 reads FYEKMQ (reference sequence). V lost 3 bases and J lost 4; bases outside the gene matches: 9.

The gene calls are TRBV5-1 and TRBJ2-6, with D perhaps matching TRBD1 (5 bases). CDR3 size: 15 residues. Per germline, CDR1 SGHRS and CDR2 YFSETQ. The V end lost 4 bases, the J end lost 3 bases, and 11 bases lay between the germline ends. The chain's CDR3 is CASSLQGDGANVLTF. Written as DNA, the CDR3 is TGCGCCAGCAGCCTGCAGGGCGATGGGGCCAACGTCCTGACTTTC.

The chain has TRBV2 and TRBJ2-1, with 8 bases lining up with TRBD1. The germline V gene encodes CDR1 SNHLY and CDR2 FYNNEI. The ends lost 4 bases at V and 6 bases at J; junction bases unmatched: 11. This CDR3 region has 16 residues. CDR3 in amino acids: CASSVYRTGNGNEQFF. The CDR3 DNA follows: TGTGCCAGCAGTGTTTACCGGACAGGGAACGGCAATGAGCAGTTCTTC.

The chain links TRBV5-3 to TRBJ2-5; D call uncertain. TRBV5-3 is an ORF, with its function uncertain. The CDR3 is made up of 16 amino acids. With 6 bases removed from V and 0 bases from J, the gap between germline ends came to 18 bases. The CDR3 reads CARNQMEGTYQETQYF. The CDR3 DNA is TGTGCCAGAAACCAAATGGAAGGAACCTACCAAGAGACCCAGTACTTC.

The V and J genes are TRBV2 and TRBJ2-7; D gene uncertain. There are 12 residues in the CDR3. Looked up from germline, CDR1 is SNHLY and CDR2 is FYNNEI. Trimming shortened V by 8 bases and J by 2 bases, and 10 bases separated the two germline ends. CDR3 region: CASSITPYEQYF. The CDR3 coding sequence is TGTGCCAGCTCGATCACGCCCTACGAGCAGTACTTC. The full variable domain, in which reference TRBV2 and TRBJ2-7 provide the parts outside the CDR3, is EPEVTQTPSHQVTQMGQEVILRCVPISNHLYFYWYRQILGQKVEFLVSFYNNEISEKSEIFDDQFSVERPDGSNFTLKIRSTKLEDSAMYFCASSITPYEQYFGPGTRLTVT.

V is TRBV7-2 and J is TRBJ2-3; 10 nucleotides agree with TRBD2. The V gene end was trimmed by 4 bases and the J gene end by 0 bases; junction bases not matched to a gene: 4. CDR3 size: 16 residues. In germline, CDR1 is SGHTA, CDR2 FQGNSA. In DNA, the CDR3 is TGTGCCAGCAGCTCCCGGACTAGCGGAAGCACAGATACGCAGTATTTT. It encodes CASSSRTSGSTDTQYF.

This rearrangement joins TRBV7-8 to TRBJ2-7; D gene unclear. Trimming removed 1 base from V and 4 bases from J, with 8 bases in between. The CDR3 runs 13 residues. Germline CDR1 reads SGHVS; CDR2 reads FQNEAQ. CDR3 coding DNA: TGTGCCAGCAGCTTAGACCCTGGTTACGAGCAGTACTTC. Its protein product is CASSLDPGYEQYF.

CDR3 nucleotides: TGTGCCATCAGCAAGGGAGATACGCAGTATTTT. Protein product: CAISKGDTQYF. This chain joins TRBV10-3 and TRBJ2-3, with D uncertain. Germline loops: CDR1 ENHRY, CDR2 SYGVKD. Trimming cost V 6 bases and J 5 bases, with 6 bases left between them. The CDR3 extends over 11 amino acids.

The J gene is TRBJ2-3, the V gene TRBV12-3 or TRBV12-4; unclear D gene. The CDR3 has 13 residues. V was cut by 2 bases and J by 3 bases, with 6 bases left in between. The CDR3 bases are TGTGCCAGCAGTTTATGGGGTACAGATACGCAGTATTTT. This codes for CASSLWGTDTQYF.

The V call is TRBV28, the J call TRBJ2-6; D is unresolved. Germline CDR1 MDHEN, CDR2 SYDVKM. The length of the CDR3 is 12 residues. Trimming cost V 10 bases and J 1 base, with 5 bases left between them. The CDR3 bases are TGTGCCACCCTGTCTGGGGCCAACGTCCTGACTTTC. Protein product: CATLSGANVLTF.

The V gene is TRBV7-2, the J gene TRBJ1-1, with a weak D call TRBD1 (5 bases). V lost 5 bases and J 3 bases, leaving 13 bases between the germline ends. Germline CDR1 reads SGHTA; CDR2 reads FQGNSA. The CDR3 totals 14 residues. DNA for the CDR3: TGTGCCAGCAGCCCCAGGGATTGGGACACTGAAGCTTTCTTT. Translation: CASSPRDWDTEAFF.

The chain has TRBV11-2 and TRBJ1-6; 7 positions match TRBD1. J was trimmed by 5 bases and V by 6 bases; bases with no gene match: 10. The CDR3 length is 16 residues. Germline values: CDR1 SGHAT, CDR2 FQNNGV. The CDR3 reads CASSTQQGVDNSPLHF. The DNA of the CDR3 is TGTGCCAGCAGTACCCAGCAGGGGGTAGATAATTCACCCCTCCACTTT.

The chain is built from TRBV19 and TRBJ1-1; D may be TRBD1 (6 bases). The V and J ends lost 0 bases and 3 bases respectively, with 14 bases between them. The germline V gene encodes CDR1 LNHDA and CDR2 SQIVND (reference sequence). The CDR3 is 16 amino acids. The CDR3 nucleotides are TGTGCCAGTAGTATAGATCCCCGGGGGCGCGACACTGAAGCTTTCTTT. Its protein is CASSIDPRGRDTEAFF.

The J gene is TRBJ2-1, the V gene TRBV5-6; 7 nucleotides agree with TRBD1. Looked up from germline, CDR1 is SGHDT and CDR2 is YYEEEE. The trim removed 3 bases at V and 1 base at J, leaving 7 bases unmatched. CDR3 size: 16 residues. The CDR3 region has the DNA TGTGCCAGCAGCTCTCCACTGACAGGGTCCTACAATGAGCAGTTCTTC. This sequence encodes CASSSPLTGSYNEQFF.

V and J are TRBV6-4 and TRBJ2-3; D may match TRBD1 or TRBD2 (6 bases each). CDR1 is MRHNA and CDR2 is SNTAGT in the germline V gene. There are 14 residues in the CDR3. Trimming took 4 bases from V and 6 from J, leaving 14 bases between them. The CDR3 protein is CASSVFVGGDTQYF. The CDR3 DNA sequence: TGTGCCAGCAGTGTATTCGTAGGGGGGGATACGCAGTATTTT.

This sequence joins TRBV3-1 (or the pseudogene TRBV3-2) and TRBJ1-2, with 10 nucleotides matching TRBD1. Germline V gene data show CDR1 as LGHDT and CDR2 as YNNKEL (reference sequence). V dropped 3 bases and J dropped 3; count of bases not matched to a gene: 4. The length of the CDR3 is 15 residues. This CDR3 reads CASSHPTGGYYGYTF. CDR3 nucleotide sequence: TGTGCCAGCAGCCACCCGACAGGGGGCTACTATGGCTACACCTTC.

This chain joins TRBV18 and TRBJ2-4; perhaps D is TRBD1 or TRBD2 (7 bases each). From germline, CDR1 is KGHSH and CDR2 LQKENI. The CDR3 runs to 14 residues. Trimming shortened V by 3 bases and J by 5 bases, and 11 bases separated the two germline ends. CDR3 bases: TGTGCCAGCTCACCGGGGAGGGGGCAAAACATTCAGTACTTC. This gives the protein CASSPGRGQNIQYF.